This passage covers 6 T cell receptor beta chains from one sample sequenced in a study of human T cells and chemical hapten exposure. In TCRdb, the RACE reads were re-called with MiXCR into one record per CDR3 protein. Seen here are more than 110,000 distinct CDR3 sequences, around 11% observed once, and the top ten hold less than 1.5%. Regarding time point: patch test 2, 6 weeks after DPC sensitization. Treatment in this sample: therapeutic diphenylcyclopropenone sensitization with weekly scalp DPC. This specimen was whole blood, taken in connection with sensitization to the hapten diphenylcyclopropenone (DPC). The source is a woman aged 45 to 65 with alopecia areata. Some clones in this sample may be carry-over from other donors' samples.

J is TRBJ2-3 and V is TRBV20-1; D unresolved. The CDR3 is made up of 15 amino acids. The ends were cut back, 7 bases at V and 4 bases at J, with 21 bases in the middle. Per germline, CDR1 DFQATT and CDR2 SNEGSKA (reference sequence). In DNA, the CDR3 is TGCAGTGGCAGAGATCTCGGGCGATCGCCAGATACGCAGTATTTT. Its protein is CSGRDLGRSPDTQYF.

This clonotype appeared a single time. This sequence joins TRBV7-3 and TRBJ2-2, with D unresolved. The CDR3 length is 14 residues. The germline CDR1 and CDR2 sequences are SGHTA and FQGTGA. Trimming pared 5 bases from V and 6 bases from J, leaving 13 bases between. The CDR3: CASSKDRYAGELFF. For the CDR3, the DNA is TGTGCCAGCAGCAAGGACCGTTACGCCGGGGAGCTGTTTTTT.

CDR3 sequence: CASSLVQGRETQYF. CDR3 DNA: TGCGCCAGCAGCTTGGTACAGGGCAGAGAGACCCAGTACTTC. This sequence joins TRBV5-1 and TRBJ2-5; weak D call: TRBD1 (6 bases). Trimming shortened V by 0 bases and J by 4 bases, and 10 bases separated the two germline ends. In germline, CDR1 is SGHRS, CDR2 YFSETQ. The CDR3 is 14 amino acids. Full variable domain (remainder filled in from reference TRBV5-1 and TRBJ2-5): KAGVTQTPRYLIKTRGQQVTLSCSPISGHRSVSWYQQTPGQGLQFLFEYFSETQRNKGNFPGRFSGRQFSNSRSEMNVSTLELGDSALYLCASSLVQGRETQYFGPGTRLLVL.

This clonotype was seen a few times. The gene calls are TRBV5-1 and TRBJ2-7; 11 bases fit TRBD1. V gave up 2 bases and J gave up 3 bases; unmatched junction bases: 4. The CDR3 is 15 residues long. Germline CDR1 is SGHRS and CDR2 is YFSETQ. CDR3 in DNA: TGCGCCAGCAGCTTAACCGGGACAGGGGGCTACGAGCAGTACTTC. It specifies CASSLTGTGGYEQYF.

This clonotype appeared a few times. The rearrangement uses TRBV6-2 or TRBV6-3 and TRBJ2-6; no clear D. The CDR3 is 17 amino acids. V lost 2 bases, J lost 0 bases, and 11 bases lay in between. Germline CDR1 is MNHEY and CDR2 is SVGEGT. The CDR3 DNA sequence: TGTGCCAGCAGTTACCCCCACCTATTCTCTGGGGCCAACGTCCTGACTTTC. It is translated as CASSYPHLFSGANVLTF.

This clonotype was observed at least ten times. V is TRBV6-5 and J is TRBJ2-4, with D possibly TRBD2 on 5 matching bases. This CDR3 contains 14 residues. Germline CDR1 and CDR2: MNHEY and SVGAGI. Between the trimmed V and J ends, which lost 2 bases and 8 bases, there was a span of 13 bases. CDR3 nucleotide sequence: TGTGCCAGCAGTTACAGGGCGGGTTCGGACATTCAGTACTTC. As protein: CASSYRAGSDIQYF.